This TCR beta chain was recorded in a study of Ad26.COV2.S vaccination and SARS-CoV-2 variants. On the study more broadly: Into the muscle, Ad26.COV2.S was dosed once or twice, 56 days apart.

Generated by immunoSEQ multiplex PCR, the TCRdb table keeps only in-frame clones and is missing some. The data contain over 300,000 clones, around four fifths of them singletons. This sample's treatment: 19 received Ad26.COV2.S at low or high dose, single or two shots; about 5 received placebo; per-sample allocation not given. After the first vaccine or placebo injection, samples were drawn on day 63. The donor was a Boston adult aged 18-55 years. The administered vaccine (an Ad26 vector) expressed Wuhan-strain SARS-CoV-2 spike. This clone was seen a handful of times. The TCR sequence derives from a person between 18 and 59 years old who received the Ad26.COV2.S COVID-19 vaccine or a placebo. The sequences come from peripheral blood, collected in a trial of Ad26.COV2.S vaccine versus placebo.

This CDR3 is CASSLTGKGQPQHF. The CDR3 nucleotides are TGTGCCAGCAGCCTCACAGGGAAAGGCCAGCCCCAGCATTTT. V usage is TRBV27 and J usage is TRBJ1-5; D may be TRBD1 (6 bases). The CDR3 consists of 14 residues. The V gene's germline CDR1 is MNHEY and CDR2 SMNVEV (reference sequence). V shed 6 bases and J shed 7 bases, with 16 bases lying between them.